Reported below is one TCR beta chain. The source of the sample is a study of blood T cell repertoires in COVID-19. Looking at the study overall: PBMCs, B-cell-depleted T cells, or T cells provided the cDNA or gDNA that made up the material.

Data came from immunoSEQ multiplex PCR; TCRdb stores just in-frame clones and leaves some out. This sample has 60,000 to 95,000 clones, with about 92% found just once. In germline, CDR1 is MNHEY, CDR2 SMNVEV (reference sequence). The V end was cut by 7 bases, the J end by 4 bases, with 19 bases between. The CDR3 runs 15 residues. The TCR comes from a woman of 80 years or more with active or convalescent COVID-19. Sequences were obtained from peripheral blood. The rearrangement uses TRBV27 and TRBJ1-1; tentatively, D is TRBD1 (5 bases). The CDR3 sequence: CASNSLPLGGTEAFF. DNA for the CDR3: TGTGCCAGCAATTCTCTTCCGCTGGGGGGCACTGAAGCTTTCTTT.